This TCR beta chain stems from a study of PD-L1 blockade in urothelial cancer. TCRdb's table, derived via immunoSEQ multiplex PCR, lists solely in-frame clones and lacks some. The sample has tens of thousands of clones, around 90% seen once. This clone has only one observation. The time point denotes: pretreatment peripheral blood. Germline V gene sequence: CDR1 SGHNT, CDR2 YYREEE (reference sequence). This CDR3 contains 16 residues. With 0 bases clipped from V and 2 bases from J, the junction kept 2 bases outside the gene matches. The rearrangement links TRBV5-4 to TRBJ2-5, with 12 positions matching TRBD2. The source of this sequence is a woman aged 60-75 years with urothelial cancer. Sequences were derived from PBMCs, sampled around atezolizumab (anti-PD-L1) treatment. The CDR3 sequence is CASSLGTSGIQETQYF. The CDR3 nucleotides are TGTGCCAGCAGCTTGGGGACTAGCGGGATTCAAGAGACCCAGTACTTC.